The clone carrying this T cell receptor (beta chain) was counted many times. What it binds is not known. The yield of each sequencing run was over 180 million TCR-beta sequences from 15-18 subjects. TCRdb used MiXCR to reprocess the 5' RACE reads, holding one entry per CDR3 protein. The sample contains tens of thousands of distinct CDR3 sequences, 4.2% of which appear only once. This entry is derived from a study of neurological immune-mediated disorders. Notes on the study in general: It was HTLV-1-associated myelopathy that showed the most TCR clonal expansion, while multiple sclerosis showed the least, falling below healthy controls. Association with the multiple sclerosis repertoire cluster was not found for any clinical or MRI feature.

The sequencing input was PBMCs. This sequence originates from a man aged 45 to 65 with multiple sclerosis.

CDR3 amino acids: CASSTPTGTDTQYF. The CDR3 DNA reads TGTGCCAGCAGTACCCCGACAGGAACAGATACGCAGTATTTT. The rearrangement links TRBV2 to TRBJ2-3; perhaps TRBD1 as D (6 bases). Germline CDR1 SNHLY, CDR2 FYNNEI. The CDR3 length is 14 residues. V was clipped by 5 bases and J by 3 bases, with 12 bases between them. The full variable domain, its missing parts supplied by reference TRBV2 and TRBJ2-3, is EPEVTQTPSHQVTQMGQEVILRCVPISNHLYFYWYRQILGQKVEFLVSFYNNEISEKSEIFDDQFSVERPDGSNFTLKIRSTKLEDSAMYFCASSTPTGTDTQYFGPGTRLTVL.